The 20 T cell receptor beta chains in this list originate from one sample, sequenced in a study of pediatric ulcerative colitis. TCRdb keeps only in-frame clones here, not all; method: immunoSEQ multiplex PCR. The sample lists about 36,000 clones; approximately 87% were seen once. The sample consisted of blood. These receptors were collected from a girl aged 5 to 17 with moderate ulcerative colitis.

The gene calls are TRBV7-9 and TRBJ2-5; D gene uncertain. Trimming pared 3 bases from V and 1 base from J, leaving 6 bases between. Germline V gene data show CDR1 as SEHNR and CDR2 as FQNEAQ (reference sequence). The CDR3 has 13 residues. The CDR3 spells CASSLESQETQYF. The CDR3, as DNA: TGTGCCAGCAGCTTGGAAAGCCAAGAGACCCAGTACTTC. The variable domain in full, completed from reference TRBV7-9 and TRBJ2-5, reads DTGVSQNPRHKITKRGQNVTFRCDPISEHNRLYWYRQTLGQGPEFLTYFQNEAQLEKSRLLSDRFSAERPKGSFSTLEIQRTEQGDSAMYLCASSLESQETQYFGPGTRLLVL.

V is TRBV27 and J is TRBJ2-3, with D hard to call. The CDR3 spans 14 residues. V was trimmed by 6 bases and J by 2 bases, leaving 12 bases between them. Germline assignment: CDR1 MNHEY and CDR2 SMNVEV (reference sequence). The CDR3 sequence is CASSVTVYTDTQYF. The CDR3 bases are TGTGCCAGCAGCGTAACGGTGTACACAGATACGCAGTATTTT.

This rearrangement joins TRBV25-1 to TRBJ1-1; D unresolved. In germline, CDR1 is MGHDK, CDR2 SYGVNS. This CDR3 has 13 residues. Trimming took off 6 bases at V and 3 bases at J, with 11 bases between the two ends. CDR3 DNA: TGTGCCAGCAGCAGGTTAATAGACACTGAAGCTTTCTTT. Translating gives CASSRLIDTEAFF. Complete variable domain (other parts from reference TRBV25-1 and TRBJ1-1): EADIYQTPRYLVIGTGKKITLECSQTMGHDKMYWYQQDPGMELHLIHYSYGVNSTEKGDLSSESTVSRIRTEHFPLTLESARPSHTSQYLCASSRLIDTEAFFGQGTRLTVV.

V and J are TRBV29-1 and TRBJ1-1; D gene unclear. V lost 4 bases to trimming and J lost 5 bases, with 17 bases between them. CDR1 and CDR2 from the germline V gene are SQVTM and ANQGSEA. The CDR3 contains 14 residues. The CDR3 DNA is TGCAGCGTTGGAAGGGTTGCGGTGGGGACTGAAGCTTTCTTT. Encoded protein: CSVGRVAVGTEAFF. Based on the CDR3 plus reference TRBV29-1 and TRBJ1-1, the full variable domain is SAVISQKPSRDICQRGTSLTIQCQVDSQVTMMFWYRQQPGQSLTLIATANQGSEATYESGFVIDKFPISRPNLTFSTLTVSNMSPEDSSIYLCSVGRVAVGTEAFFGQGTRLTVV.

The V and J genes are TRBV30 and TRBJ1-4; D unclear. Germline CDR1 GTSNPN, CDR2 SVGIG (reference sequence). V was cut by 1 base and J by 5 bases, with 5 bases left in between. The CDR3 runs 12 residues. Written as DNA, the CDR3 is TGTGCCTGGAGTGGAGCGAATGAAAAACTGTTTTTT. Translation gives CAWSGANEKLFF. Full variable domain (rest looked up from reference TRBV30 and TRBJ1-4): SQTIHQWPATLVQPVGSPLSLECTVEGTSNPNLYWYRQAAGRGLQLLFYSVGIGQISSEVPQNLSASRPQDRQFILSSKKLLLSDSGFYLCAWSGANEKLFFGSGTQLSVL.

The chain uses TRBV7-9 and TRBJ2-3, with TRBD2 identical over 10 bases. The V segment lost 4 bases and the J segment 4 bases; nucleotides outside the gene matches: 8. The CDR3 spans 16 residues. Germline CDR1 is SEHNR and CDR2 is FQNEAQ (reference sequence). The DNA for the CDR3 is TGTGCCAGCAGCTCCCTGAGTAGCGGGGGGCCAGATACGCAGTATTTT. As protein: CASSSLSSGGPDTQYF.

The rearrangement uses TRBV2 and TRBJ2-5; D gene ambiguous. Germline V gene lookup returns CDR1 SNHLY and CDR2 FYNNEI. Trimming removed 6 bases from V and 0 bases from J, with 2 bases in between. This CDR3 has 11 residues. The CDR3 nucleotides read TGTGCCAGCAGCTACCAAGAGACCCAGTACTTC. Amino acid sequence: CASSYQETQYF.

This clone has only a few counts. The rearrangement links TRBV28 to TRBJ1-1; D ambiguous. The CDR3 sequence is 12 residues long. The ends were cut back, 2 bases at V and 3 bases at J, with 4 bases in the middle. CDR1 and CDR2 from the germline V gene are MDHEN and SYDVKM. The CDR3 nucleotides read TGTGCCAGCAGTTTAGAATACACTGAAGCTTTCTTT. The encoded protein is CASSLEYTEAFF.

The rearrangement joins TRBV10-2 to TRBJ2-3; D unclear. V was cut by 6 bases and J by 4 bases, with 2 bases left in between. The germline V gene has CDR1 WSHSY and CDR2 SAAADI. The CDR3 runs to 10 residues. The CDR3 DNA reads as TGCGCCAGCAGATCAGATACGCAGTATTTT. Translating it yields CASRSDTQYF.

This chain links TRBV25-1 with TRBJ1-1; unclear D gene. V lost 4 bases and J lost 0, with 6 bases in between. Per the germline V gene, CDR1 is MGHDK and CDR2 is SYGVNS. The CDR3 length is 13 residues. The CDR3 DNA reads TGTGCCAGCAGTGGGACCCTGAACACTGAAGCTTTCTTT. Protein sequence: CASSGTLNTEAFF. The full variable domain, with the rest looked up from reference TRBV25-1 and TRBJ1-1, is EADIYQTPRYLVIGTGKKITLECSQTMGHDKMYWYQQDPGMELHLIHYSYGVNSTEKGDLSSESTVSRIRTEHFPLTLESARPSHTSQYLCASSGTLNTEAFFGQGTRLTVV.

V gene TRBV7-6 combines with J gene TRBJ2-5; D call uncertain. Looked up from germline, CDR1 is SGHVS and CDR2 is FNYEAQ. The CDR3 is 11 amino acids. Trimming cost V 6 bases and J 5 bases, with 7 bases left between them. The CDR3 protein is CASSPFETQYF. The CDR3 coding sequence is TGTGCCAGCAGTCCTTTTGAGACCCAGTACTTC.

The chain links TRBV9 to TRBJ2-3, with TRBD2 matching over 7 bases. The CDR3 loop spans 16 amino acids. Germline-derived CDR1 and CDR2 are SGDLS and YYNGEE. The ends lost 0 bases at V and 8 bases at J; junction bases unmatched: 12. CDR3 DNA: TGTGCCAGCAGCGTAGCGTCAGCGGGGTCCCCGAGTACGCAGTATTTT. Its protein product is CASSVASAGSPSTQYF.

The gene calls are TRBV4-1 and TRBJ2-1; a possible D gene is TRBD2 (6 bases). Trimming took off 3 bases at V and 8 bases at J, with 17 bases between the two ends. The CDR3 runs 15 residues. The germline CDR1 and CDR2 sequences are MGHRA and YSYEKL. In DNA, the CDR3 is TGCGCCAGCAGCCAGGCTATACAAGCTAGCGATGAGCAGTTCTTC. Its translation: CASSQAIQASDEQFF.

This sequence joins TRBV19 and TRBJ2-7; D call uncertain. Germline V gives CDR1 LNHDA, CDR2 SQIVND (reference sequence). This CDR3 has 14 amino acids. The V and J ends lost 1 base and 3 bases respectively, with 10 bases between them. The CDR3 loop reads CASSIGYRIYEQYF. In DNA, the CDR3 is TGTGCCAGTAGTATAGGGTACAGAATCTACGAGCAGTACTTC.

The rearrangement uses TRBV7-2 and TRBJ1-4, with a weak D call TRBD1 (6 bases). V lost 5 bases, J lost 4 bases, and 14 bases lay in between. Germline assignment: CDR1 SGHTA and CDR2 FQGNSA. The CDR3 has 15 residues. The CDR3 sequence is CASSPDSYRNEKLFF. In DNA, the CDR3 is TGTGCCAGCAGCCCGGACAGTTACCGTAATGAAAAACTGTTTTTT.

The rearrangement joins TRBV29-1 to TRBJ2-1; D is unresolved. This CDR3 is built from 13 residues. Deletions cut 6 bases from V and 5 bases from J, with 14 bases between. The germline gives CDR1 SQVTM, CDR2 ANQGSEA. CDR3 sequence (DNA): TGCAGCGTCGCCGACTCTTTACACAATGAGCAGTTCTTC. Translation gives CSVADSLHNEQFF.

The chain has TRBV28 and TRBJ2-3; D perhaps matches TRBD2 (6 bases). This CDR3 is built from 13 residues. V lost 2 bases to trimming and J lost 5 bases, with 8 bases between them. Germline V gene data show CDR1 as MDHEN and CDR2 as SYDVKM. This CDR3 is CASSLRAGDTQYF. CDR3 DNA: TGTGCCAGCAGTTTAAGAGCGGGAGATACGCAGTATTTT.

V usage is TRBV18 and J usage is TRBJ1-6; perhaps TRBD1 as D (5 bases). CDR1 and CDR2 (germline): KGHSH, LQKENI. This CDR3 spans 16 amino acids. Trimming pared 3 bases from V and 5 bases from J, leaving 14 bases between. In nucleotides, the CDR3 is TGTGCCAGCTCACCCTTCGGGACGGGAGATAATTCACCCCTCCACTTT. This encodes CASSPFGTGDNSPLHF.

The chain employs TRBV11-1 and TRBJ2-3; TRBD2 matches at 12 bases. The CDR3 runs to 14 residues. Germline V gives CDR1 SGHAT, CDR2 FQDESV (reference sequence). The V segment lost 7 bases and the J segment 6 bases; nucleotides outside the gene matches: 5. CDR3 amino acids: CASKTSGGSDTQYF. CDR3 DNA sequence: TGTGCCAGCAAGACTAGCGGGGGAAGCGATACGCAGTATTTT.

This chain uses TRBV10-3 with TRBJ2-3; 11 nucleotides agree with TRBD2. The junction had 7 bases not matched to a gene; V was cut back by 6 bases and J by 2 bases. CDR1 is ENHRY, CDR2 SYGVKD, per germline. The CDR3 has 16 residues. The CDR3 region is CAISTGLADYTDTQYF. CDR3 DNA sequence: TGTGCCATCAGCACGGGACTAGCGGACTACACAGATACGCAGTATTTT.